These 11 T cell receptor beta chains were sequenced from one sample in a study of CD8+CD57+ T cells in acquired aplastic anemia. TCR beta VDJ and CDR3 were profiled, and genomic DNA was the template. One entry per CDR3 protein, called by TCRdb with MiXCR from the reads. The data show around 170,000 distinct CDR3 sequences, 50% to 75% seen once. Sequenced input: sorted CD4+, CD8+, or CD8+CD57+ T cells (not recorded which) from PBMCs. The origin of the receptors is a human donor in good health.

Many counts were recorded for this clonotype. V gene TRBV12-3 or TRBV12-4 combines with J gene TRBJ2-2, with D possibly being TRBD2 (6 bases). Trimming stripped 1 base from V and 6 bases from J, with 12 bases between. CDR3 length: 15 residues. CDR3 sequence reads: CASSLVGASAGELFF. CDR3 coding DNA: TGTGCCAGCAGTTTAGTAGGGGCTAGCGCCGGGGAGCTGTTTTTT.

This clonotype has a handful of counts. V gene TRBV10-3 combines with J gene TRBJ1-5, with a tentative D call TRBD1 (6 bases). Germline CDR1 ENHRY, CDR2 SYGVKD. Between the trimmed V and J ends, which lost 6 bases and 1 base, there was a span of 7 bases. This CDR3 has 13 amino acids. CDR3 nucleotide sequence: TGTGCCATCAGACAGGGAAGCAATCAGCCCCAGCATTTT. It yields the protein CAIRQGSNQPQHF.

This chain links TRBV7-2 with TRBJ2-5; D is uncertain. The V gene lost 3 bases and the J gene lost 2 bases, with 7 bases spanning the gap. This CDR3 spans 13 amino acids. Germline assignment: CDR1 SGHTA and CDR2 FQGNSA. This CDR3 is CASSLWLQETQYF. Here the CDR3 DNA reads TGTGCCAGCAGCTTGTGGCTACAAGAGACCCAGTACTTC.

CDR3 nucleotides: TGTGCCACCAGCACCTACAGGGCTTCAGACGAGCAGTACTTC. Protein sequence: CATSTYRASDEQYF. This rearrangement joins TRBV15 to TRBJ2-7; the D gene is possibly TRBD1 (6 bases). V was clipped by 4 bases and J by 5 bases, with 15 bases between them. This CDR3 contains 14 residues. Germline loops: CDR1 LNHNV, CDR2 YYDKDF (reference sequence).

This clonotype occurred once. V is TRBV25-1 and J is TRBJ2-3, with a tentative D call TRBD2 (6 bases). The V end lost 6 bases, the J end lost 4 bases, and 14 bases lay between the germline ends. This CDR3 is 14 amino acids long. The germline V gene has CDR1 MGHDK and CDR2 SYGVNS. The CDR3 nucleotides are TGTGCCAGCAGGGGGTTGGGACTCGCAGATACGCAGTATTTT. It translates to CASRGLGLADTQYF.

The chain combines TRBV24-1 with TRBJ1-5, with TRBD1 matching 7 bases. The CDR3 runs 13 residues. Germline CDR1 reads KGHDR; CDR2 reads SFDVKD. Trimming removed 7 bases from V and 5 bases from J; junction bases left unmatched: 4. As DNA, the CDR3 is TGTGCCACCAGAGACAGGGTCGATCAGCCCCAGCATTTT. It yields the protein CATRDRVDQPQHF.

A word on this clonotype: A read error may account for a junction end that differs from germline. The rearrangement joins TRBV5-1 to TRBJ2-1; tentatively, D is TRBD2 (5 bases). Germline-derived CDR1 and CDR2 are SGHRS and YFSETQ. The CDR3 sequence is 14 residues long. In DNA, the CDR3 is TGCGCCAGCGGCCCCGGCGGGCGCTACAATGAGCAGTTTTTC. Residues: CASGPGGRYNEQFF. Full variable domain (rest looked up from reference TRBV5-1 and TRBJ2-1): KAGVTQTPRYLIKTRGQQVTLSCSPISGHRSVSWYQQTPGQGLQFLFEYFSETQRNKGNFPGRFSGRQFSNSRSEMNVSTLELGDSALYLCASGPGGRYNEQFFGPGTRLTVL.

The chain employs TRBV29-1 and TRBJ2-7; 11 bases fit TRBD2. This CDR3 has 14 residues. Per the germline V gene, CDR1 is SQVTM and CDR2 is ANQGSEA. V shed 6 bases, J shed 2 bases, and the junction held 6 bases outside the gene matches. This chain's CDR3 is CSVSLAGGPYEQYF. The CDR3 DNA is TGCAGCGTCTCCCTAGCGGGAGGACCCTACGAGCAGTACTTC.

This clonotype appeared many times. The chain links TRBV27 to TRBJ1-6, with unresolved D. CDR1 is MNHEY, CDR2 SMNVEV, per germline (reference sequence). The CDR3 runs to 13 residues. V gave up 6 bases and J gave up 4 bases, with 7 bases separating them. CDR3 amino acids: CASSLQYNSPLHF. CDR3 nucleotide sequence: TGTGCCAGCAGCTTACAGTATAATTCACCCCTCCACTTT.

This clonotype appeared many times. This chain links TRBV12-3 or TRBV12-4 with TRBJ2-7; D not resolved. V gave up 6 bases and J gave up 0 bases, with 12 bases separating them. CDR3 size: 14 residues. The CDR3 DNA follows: TGTGCCAGCAGAATCTTTGAGAGCTCCTACGAGCAGTACTTC. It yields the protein CASRIFESSYEQYF.

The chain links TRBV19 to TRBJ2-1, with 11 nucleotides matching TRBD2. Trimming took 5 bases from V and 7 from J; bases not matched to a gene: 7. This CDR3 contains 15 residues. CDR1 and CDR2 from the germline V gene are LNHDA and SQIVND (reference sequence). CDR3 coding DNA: TGTGCCAGTAGTGCACAGGGACTAGCGGCGAATGAGCAGTTCTTC. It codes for CASSAQGLAANEQFF.